This passage covers 6 T cell receptor beta chains from one sample sequenced in a study of radiotherapy plus CTLA-4 blockade in lung cancer. The data were produced by immunoSEQ multiplex PCR, yet TCRdb's version contains in-frame clones alone and is incomplete. This table has roughly 50,000 clones, around 80% appearing once. Sample: peripheral blood, taken from a patient treated with radiotherapy plus ipilimumab. The receptors shown here come from a human donor with non-small cell lung cancer who had a partial response to radiotherapy plus ipilimumab.

The CDR3 region has the DNA TGTGCCAGCAGCGTTGGACAGGGGTCCTACAATGAGCAGTTCTTC. Translation gives CASSVGQGSYNEQFF. The chain has TRBV9 and TRBJ2-1, with 9 nucleotides matching TRBD1. The trim removed 2 bases at V and 1 base at J, leaving 1 base unmatched. CDR1 SGDLS and CDR2 YYNGEE come from the germline V gene. This CDR3 spans 15 amino acids. Filled out from reference TRBV9 and TRBJ2-1, the complete variable domain reads DSGVTQTPKHLITATGQRVTLRCSPRSGDLSVYWYQQSLDQGLQFLIQYYNGEERAKGNILERFSAQQFPDLHSELNLSSLELGDSALYFCASSVGQGSYNEQFFGPGTRLTVL.

V usage is TRBV11-3 and J usage is TRBJ1-5, with 7 nucleotides matching TRBD1. This CDR3 is built from 16 residues. The germline V gene encodes CDR1 SGHNT and CDR2 YENEEA. The ends lost 5 bases at V and 0 bases at J; junction bases unmatched: 7. The CDR3 DNA follows: TGTGCCAGCAGCCCAAGGGGGCGGTATAGCAATCAGCCCCAGCATTTT. Amino acid sequence: CASSPRGRYSNQPQHF.

This clone has a handful of counts. This chain uses TRBV11-2 with TRBJ1-2, with D unresolved. CDR1 and CDR2 (germline): SGHAT, FQNNGV. The V end was cut by 7 bases, the J end by 5 bases, with 23 bases between. The CDR3 runs 16 residues. This CDR3 is CASTLSGRHLLYGYTF. The CDR3 nucleotides are TGTGCCAGCACCCTCTCCGGCCGTCACTTACTATATGGCTACACCTTC.

This clone showed up just once. The J gene is TRBJ1-1, the V gene TRBV27; perhaps TRBD1 as D (5 bases). There are 14 residues in the CDR3. V gave up 2 bases and J gave up 0 bases, with 7 bases separating them. CDR1 MNHEY and CDR2 SMNVEV come from the germline V gene (reference sequence). The CDR3 loop reads CASSLGGVNTEAFF. Here the CDR3 DNA reads TGTGCCAGCAGTTTAGGGGGGGTGAACACTGAAGCTTTCTTT.

This clone showed up just once. This chain connects TRBV5-1 to TRBJ1-2; 7 bases are shared with TRBD1. Germline lookup yields CDR1 SGHRS and CDR2 YFSETQ. Trimming took 0 bases from V and 5 from J; bases not matched to a gene: 7. The CDR3 runs 15 residues. The CDR3 protein is CASSLERGRGYGYTF. The CDR3 nucleotides are TGCGCCAGCAGCTTGGAGAGGGGGCGCGGGTATGGCTACACCTTC.

This clone has a handful of counts. In nucleotides, the CDR3 is TGTGCCAGCAGCCAAGTCCCAGGGGCCGCCGAAAAACTGTTTTTT. It translates to CASSQVPGAAEKLFF. The chain is built from TRBV5-4 and TRBJ1-4; tentatively, D is TRBD1 (6 bases). Germline V CDR1 and CDR2: SGHNT, YYREEE (reference sequence). Trimming shortened V by 4 bases and J by 8 bases, and 18 bases separated the two germline ends. This CDR3 spans 15 amino acids.